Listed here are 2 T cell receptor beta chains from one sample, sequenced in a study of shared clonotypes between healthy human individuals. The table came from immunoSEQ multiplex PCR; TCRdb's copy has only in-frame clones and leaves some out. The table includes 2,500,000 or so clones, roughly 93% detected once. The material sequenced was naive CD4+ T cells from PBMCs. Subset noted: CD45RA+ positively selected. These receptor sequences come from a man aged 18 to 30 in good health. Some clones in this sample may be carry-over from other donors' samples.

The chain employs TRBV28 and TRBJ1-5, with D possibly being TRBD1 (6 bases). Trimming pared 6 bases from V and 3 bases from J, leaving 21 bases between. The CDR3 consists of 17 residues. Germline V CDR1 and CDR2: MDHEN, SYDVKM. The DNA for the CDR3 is TGTGCCAGCAGGTACGCCAGACTCAGGGGCGTCAATCAGCCCCAGCATTTT. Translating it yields CASRYARLRGVNQPQHF.

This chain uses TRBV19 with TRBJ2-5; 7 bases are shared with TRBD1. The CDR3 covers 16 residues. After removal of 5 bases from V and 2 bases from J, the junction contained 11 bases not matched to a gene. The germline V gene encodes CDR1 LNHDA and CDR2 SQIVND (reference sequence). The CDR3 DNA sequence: TGTGCCAGTAGTCGTACCACAGGGGCGGTTCAAGAGACCCAGTACTTC. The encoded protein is CASSRTTGAVQETQYF.